This TCR beta chain was recovered during a study of blood T cell repertoires in COVID-19. Study at large: The United States, Italy and Spain were the sources of the acute and convalescent COVID-19 samples.

This clone was recorded a few times. TCRdb keeps only in-frame clones here, not all; method: immunoSEQ multiplex PCR. This repertoire shows 200,000 to 250,000 clones, 80% to 85% found once; its top ten account for about 20%. The CDR3 is 13 amino acids. Trimming removed 6 bases at V and 1 base at J, with 9 bases between. The germline V gene encodes CDR1 KGHSH and CDR2 LQKENI. The sequence derives from a man aged 25 to 40 with active or convalescent COVID-19. The sample taken for sequencing was peripheral blood. The V gene is TRBV18, the J gene TRBJ1-1; D is unclear. CDR3 region: CASSKSQNTEAFF. Written as DNA, the CDR3 is TGTGCCAGCTCGAAGAGCCAGAACACTGAAGCTTTCTTT.